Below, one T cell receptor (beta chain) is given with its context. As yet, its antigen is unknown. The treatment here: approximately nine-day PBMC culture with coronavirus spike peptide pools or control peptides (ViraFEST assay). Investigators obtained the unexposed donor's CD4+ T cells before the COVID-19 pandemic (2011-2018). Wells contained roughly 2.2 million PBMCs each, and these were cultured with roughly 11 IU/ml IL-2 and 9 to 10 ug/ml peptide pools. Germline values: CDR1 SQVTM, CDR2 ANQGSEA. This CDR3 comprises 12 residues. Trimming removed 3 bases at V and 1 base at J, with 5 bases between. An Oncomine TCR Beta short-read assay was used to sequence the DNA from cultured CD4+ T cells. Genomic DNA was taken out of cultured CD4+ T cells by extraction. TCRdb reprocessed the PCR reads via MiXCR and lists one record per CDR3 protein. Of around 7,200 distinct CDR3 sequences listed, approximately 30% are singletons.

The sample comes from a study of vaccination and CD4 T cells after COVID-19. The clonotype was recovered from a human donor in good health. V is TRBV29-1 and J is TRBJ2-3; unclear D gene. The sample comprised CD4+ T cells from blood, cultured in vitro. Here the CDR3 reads CSVESRTDTQYF. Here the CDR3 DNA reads TGCAGCGTTGAGAGTCGCACAGATACGCAGTATTTT.